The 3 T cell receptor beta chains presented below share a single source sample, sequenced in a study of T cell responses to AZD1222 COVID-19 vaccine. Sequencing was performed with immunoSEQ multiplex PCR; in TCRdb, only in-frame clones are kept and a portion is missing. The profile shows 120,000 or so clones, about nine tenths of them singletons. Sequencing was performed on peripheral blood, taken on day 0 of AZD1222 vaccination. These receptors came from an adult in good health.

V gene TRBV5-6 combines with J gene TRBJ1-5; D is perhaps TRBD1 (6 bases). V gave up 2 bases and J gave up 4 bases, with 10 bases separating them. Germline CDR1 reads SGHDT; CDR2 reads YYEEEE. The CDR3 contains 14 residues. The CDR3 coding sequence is TGTGCCAGCAGCTTAGGACAGAAAAATCAGCCCCAGCATTTT. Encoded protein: CASSLGQKNQPQHF.

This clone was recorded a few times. CDR3 sequence (DNA): TGTGCCAGCAGCCAAGGAGGGAGTGATGAAAAACTGTTTTTT. Protein product: CASSQGGSDEKLFF. The rearrangement uses TRBV3-1 (or the pseudogene TRBV3-2) and TRBJ1-4; D remains unclear. The CDR3 sequence is 14 residues long. The V and J ends lost 1 base and 6 bases respectively, with 9 bases between them. The germline gives CDR1 LGHDT, CDR2 YNNKEL (reference sequence).

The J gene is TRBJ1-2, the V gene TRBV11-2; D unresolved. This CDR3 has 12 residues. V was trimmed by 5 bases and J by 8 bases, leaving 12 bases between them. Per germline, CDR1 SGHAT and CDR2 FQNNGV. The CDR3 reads CASSRDLGGYTF. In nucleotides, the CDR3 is TGTGCCAGCAGCCGCGACCTGGGGGGCTACACCTTC.